These 5 T cell receptor beta chains were all obtained from the same sample, sequenced in a study of cytotoxic CD8 clonotypes in ibrutinib-treated CLL. Only in-frame clones appear in the TCRdb table, and some are missing; sequencing was by immunoSEQ multiplex PCR. The data contain 150,000 or so clones, under 85% of them singletons. The sample in question was PBMCs, obtained after 24 months of ibrutinib treatment. Receptors originate from a human donor with chronic lymphocytic leukemia.

The chain joins TRBV28 to TRBJ2-2, with 14 bases that match TRBD2. CDR3 length: 17 residues. The V and J ends lost 4 bases and 7 bases, in that order; junction bases with no gene match: 8. Germline V gene lookup returns CDR1 MDHEN and CDR2 SYDVKM. The CDR3 bases are TGTGCCAGCAGTTACCCACGGGGACTAGCGGGAGTCGGGGAGCTGTTTTTT. It is translated as CASSYPRGLAGVGELFF.

The chain combines TRBV2 with TRBJ1-5; 7 nucleotides agree with TRBD1. V lost 3 bases and J lost 1; bases outside the gene matches: 3. The CDR3 extends over 15 amino acids. Looked up from germline, CDR1 is SNHLY and CDR2 is FYNNEI. CDR3 loop: CASSEFRGSNQPQHF. CDR3 sequence (DNA): TGTGCCAGCAGTGAGTTCAGGGGGAGCAATCAGCCCCAGCATTTT. The full variable domain, its missing parts supplied by reference TRBV2 and TRBJ1-5, is EPEVTQTPSHQVTQMGQEVILRCVPISNHLYFYWYRQILGQKVEFLVSFYNNEISEKSEIFDDQFSVERPDGSNFTLKIRSTKLEDSAMYFCASSEFRGSNQPQHFGDGTRLSIL.

This chain connects TRBV5-1 to TRBJ2-3; TRBD2 matches at 11 bases. The J segment lost 4 bases and the V segment lost 3 bases, leaving 1 base of the junction unmatched. The CDR3 contains 14 residues. CDR1 is SGHRS, CDR2 YFSETQ, per germline. The CDR3 reads CASSSGLAADTQYF. The CDR3 DNA follows: TGCGCCAGCAGCTCGGGACTAGCGGCAGATACGCAGTATTTT.

This clone was observed a single time. This chain joins TRBV19 and TRBJ2-1; 10 positions agree with TRBD1. Trimming cost V 10 bases and J 3 bases; bases outside gene matches: 9. CDR1 and CDR2 from the germline V gene are LNHDA and SQIVND (reference sequence). The CDR3 length is 15 residues. The CDR3 reads CATTDRDRGYNEQFF. CDR3 coding DNA: TGTGCCACCACCGACCGGGACAGGGGCTACAATGAGCAGTTCTTC.

This clone has a handful of counts. J is TRBJ2-7 and V is TRBV7-2, with 8 bases identical to TRBD2. This CDR3 is built from 14 residues. In germline, CDR1 is SGHTA, CDR2 FQGNSA. The V gene end was trimmed by 6 bases and the J gene end by 2 bases; junction bases not matched to a gene: 6. CDR3 protein: CASSPGGPTYEQYF. In nucleotides, the CDR3 is TGTGCCAGCAGTCCGGGAGGGCCAACCTACGAGCAGTACTTC.